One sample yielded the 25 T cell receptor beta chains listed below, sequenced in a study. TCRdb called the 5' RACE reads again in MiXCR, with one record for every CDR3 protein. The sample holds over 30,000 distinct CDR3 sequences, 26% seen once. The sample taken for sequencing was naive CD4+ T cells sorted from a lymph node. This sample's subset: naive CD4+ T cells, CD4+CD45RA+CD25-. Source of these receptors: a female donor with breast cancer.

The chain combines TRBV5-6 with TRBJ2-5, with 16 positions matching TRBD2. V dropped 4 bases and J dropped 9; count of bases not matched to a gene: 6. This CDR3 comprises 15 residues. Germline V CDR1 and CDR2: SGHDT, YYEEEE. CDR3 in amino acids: CASSAGLAGGSAQYF. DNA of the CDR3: TGTGCCAGCAGCGCGGGACTAGCGGGGGGGTCCGCCCAGTACTTC.

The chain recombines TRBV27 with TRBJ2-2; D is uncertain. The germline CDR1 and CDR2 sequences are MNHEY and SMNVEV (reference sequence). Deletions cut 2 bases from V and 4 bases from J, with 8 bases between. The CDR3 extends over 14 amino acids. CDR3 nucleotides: TGTGCCAGCAGTTTAAAACTTTTCACCGGGGAGCTGTTTTTT. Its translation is CASSLKLFTGELFF.

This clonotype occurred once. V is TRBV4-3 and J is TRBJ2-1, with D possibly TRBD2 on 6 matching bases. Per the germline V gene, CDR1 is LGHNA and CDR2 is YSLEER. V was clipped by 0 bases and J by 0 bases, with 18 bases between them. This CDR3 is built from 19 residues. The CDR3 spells CASSQDSQTAGLSYNEQFF. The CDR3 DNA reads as TGCGCCAGCAGCCAAGATAGTCAGACAGCGGGCCTCTCCTACAATGAGCAGTTCTTC.

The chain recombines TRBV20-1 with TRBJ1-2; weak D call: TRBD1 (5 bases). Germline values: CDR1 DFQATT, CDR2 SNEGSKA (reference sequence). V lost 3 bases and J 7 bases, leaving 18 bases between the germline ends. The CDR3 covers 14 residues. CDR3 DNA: TGCAGTGCTAGTGGAGGAGGGGCCGTCGGTGGCTACACCTTC. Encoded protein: CSASGGGAVGGYTF.

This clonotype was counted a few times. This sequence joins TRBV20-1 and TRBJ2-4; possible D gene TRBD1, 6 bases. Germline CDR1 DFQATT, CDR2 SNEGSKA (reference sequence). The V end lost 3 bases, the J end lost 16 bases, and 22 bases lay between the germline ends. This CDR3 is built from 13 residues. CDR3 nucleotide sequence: TGCAGTGCTAGTCGTATGACAGGTCATATGGACTACTTC. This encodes CSASRMTGHMDYF.

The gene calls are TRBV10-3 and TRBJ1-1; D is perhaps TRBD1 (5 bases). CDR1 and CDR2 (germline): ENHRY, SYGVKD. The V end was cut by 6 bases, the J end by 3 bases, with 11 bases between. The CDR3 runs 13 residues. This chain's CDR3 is CAISSQADTEAFF. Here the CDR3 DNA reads TGTGCCATCAGCTCACAGGCGGACACTGAAGCTTTCTTT.

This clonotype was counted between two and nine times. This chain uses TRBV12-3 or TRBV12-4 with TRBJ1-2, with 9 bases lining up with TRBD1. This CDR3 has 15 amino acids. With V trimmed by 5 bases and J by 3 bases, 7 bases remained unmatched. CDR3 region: CASSPGGTGYYGYTF. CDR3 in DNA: TGTGCCAGCAGTCCCGGTGGGACAGGGTACTATGGCTACACCTTC.

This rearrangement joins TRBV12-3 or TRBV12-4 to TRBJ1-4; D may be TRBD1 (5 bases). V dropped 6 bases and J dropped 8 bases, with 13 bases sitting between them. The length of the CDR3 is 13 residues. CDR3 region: CASRWGLEEKLFF. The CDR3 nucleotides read TGTGCCAGCAGATGGGGCCTGGAGGAAAAACTGTTTTTT.

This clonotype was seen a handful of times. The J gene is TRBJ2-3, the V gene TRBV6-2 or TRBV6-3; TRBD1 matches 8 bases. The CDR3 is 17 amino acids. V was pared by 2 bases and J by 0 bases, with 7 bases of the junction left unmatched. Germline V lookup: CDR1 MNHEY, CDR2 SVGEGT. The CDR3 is CASSYLIGQGSTDTQYF. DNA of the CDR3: TGTGCCAGCAGTTACCTGATAGGACAGGGTAGCACAGATACGCAGTATTTT.

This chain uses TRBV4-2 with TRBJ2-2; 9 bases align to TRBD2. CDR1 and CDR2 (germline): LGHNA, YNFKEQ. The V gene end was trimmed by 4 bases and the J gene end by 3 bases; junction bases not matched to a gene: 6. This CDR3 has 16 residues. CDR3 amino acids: CASSRRTSVDTGELFF. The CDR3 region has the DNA TGTGCCAGCAGCCGACGGACTAGCGTGGACACCGGGGAGCTGTTTTTT.

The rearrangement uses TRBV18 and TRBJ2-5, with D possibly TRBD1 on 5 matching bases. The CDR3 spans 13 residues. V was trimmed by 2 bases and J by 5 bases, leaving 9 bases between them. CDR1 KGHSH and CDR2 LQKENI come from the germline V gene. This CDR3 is CASSPASGETQYF. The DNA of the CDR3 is TGTGCCAGCTCACCAGCTTCAGGGGAGACCCAGTACTTC.

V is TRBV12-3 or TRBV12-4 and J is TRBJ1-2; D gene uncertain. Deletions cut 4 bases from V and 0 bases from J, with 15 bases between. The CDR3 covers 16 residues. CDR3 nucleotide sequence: TGTGCCAGCAGTTCGTCGTCTACGGCATCTAACTATGGCTACACCTTC. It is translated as CASSSSSTASNYGYTF.

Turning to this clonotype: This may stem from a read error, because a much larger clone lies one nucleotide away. CDR3 protein: CASSYGVTNGKLFF. The CDR3 coding sequence is TGTGCCAGCAGTTACGGGGTGACTAATGGAAAACTGTTTTTT. This sequence joins TRBV6-5 and TRBJ1-4, with D hard to call. The CDR3 runs to 14 residues. Germline V gives CDR1 MNHEY, CDR2 SVGAGI.

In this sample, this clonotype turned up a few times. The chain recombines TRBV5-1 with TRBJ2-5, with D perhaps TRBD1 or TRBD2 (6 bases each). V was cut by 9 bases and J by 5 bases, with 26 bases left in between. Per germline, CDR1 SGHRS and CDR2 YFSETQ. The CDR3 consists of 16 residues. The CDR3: CATSRGDILSPETQYF. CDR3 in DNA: TGCGCCACTTCTAGGGGGGACATCCTTTCCCCGGAGACCCAGTACTTC.

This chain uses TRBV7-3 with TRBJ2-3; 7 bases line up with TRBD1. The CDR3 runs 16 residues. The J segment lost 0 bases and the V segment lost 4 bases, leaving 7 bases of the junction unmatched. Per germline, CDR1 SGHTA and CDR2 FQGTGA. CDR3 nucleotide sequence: TGTGCCAGCAGCTACGACAGGGTATCTAGCACAGATACGCAGTATTTT. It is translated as CASSYDRVSSTDTQYF.

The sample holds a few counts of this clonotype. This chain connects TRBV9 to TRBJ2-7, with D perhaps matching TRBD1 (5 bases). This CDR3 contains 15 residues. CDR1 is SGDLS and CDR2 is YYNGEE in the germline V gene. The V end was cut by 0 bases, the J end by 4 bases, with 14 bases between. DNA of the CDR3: TGTGCCAGCAGCGTAGGAGCAGGTGGGGCATACGAGCAGTACTTC. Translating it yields CASSVGAGGAYEQYF.

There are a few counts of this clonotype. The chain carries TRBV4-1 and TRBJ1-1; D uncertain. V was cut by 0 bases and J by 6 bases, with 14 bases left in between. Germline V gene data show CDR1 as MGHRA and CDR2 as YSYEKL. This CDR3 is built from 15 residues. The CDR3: CASSQEPGGGSEAFF. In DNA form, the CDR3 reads TGCGCCAGCAGCCAAGAGCCAGGAGGAGGATCTGAAGCTTTCTTT.

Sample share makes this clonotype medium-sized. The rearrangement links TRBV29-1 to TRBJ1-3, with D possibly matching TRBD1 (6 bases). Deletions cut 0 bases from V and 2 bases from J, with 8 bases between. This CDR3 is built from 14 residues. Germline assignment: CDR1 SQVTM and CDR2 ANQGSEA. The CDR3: CSVEEGGPGNTIYF. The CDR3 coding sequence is TGCAGCGTTGAAGAAGGGGGGCCTGGAAACACCATATATTTT.

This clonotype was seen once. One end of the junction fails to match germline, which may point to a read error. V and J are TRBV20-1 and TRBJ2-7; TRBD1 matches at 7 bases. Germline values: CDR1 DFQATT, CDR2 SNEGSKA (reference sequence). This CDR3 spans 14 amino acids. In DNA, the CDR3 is TGCAGAGCTAGAGGGGGACAGTCAAATTACGAGCAGTACTTC. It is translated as CRARGGQSNYEQYF.

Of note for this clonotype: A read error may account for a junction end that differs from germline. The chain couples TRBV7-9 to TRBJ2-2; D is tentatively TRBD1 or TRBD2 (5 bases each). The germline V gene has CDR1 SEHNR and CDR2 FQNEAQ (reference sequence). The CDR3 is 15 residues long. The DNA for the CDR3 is TGTGCCGGCAGCTCCCGGGACCAAAGCACCGGGGAGCTGTTTTTT. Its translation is CAGSSRDQSTGELFF. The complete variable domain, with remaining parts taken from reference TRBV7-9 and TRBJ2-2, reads DTGVSQNPRHKITKRGQNVTFRCDPISEHNRLYWYRQTLGQGPEFLTYFQNEAQLEKSRLLSDRFSAERPKGSFSTLEIQRTEQGDSAMYLCAGSSRDQSTGELFFGEGSRLTVL.

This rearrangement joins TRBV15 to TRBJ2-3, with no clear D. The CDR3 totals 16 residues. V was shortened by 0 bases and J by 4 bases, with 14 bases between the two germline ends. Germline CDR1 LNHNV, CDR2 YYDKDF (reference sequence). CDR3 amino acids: CATSRDLGQVADTQYF. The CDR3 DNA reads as TGTGCCACCAGCAGAGATCTCGGTCAGGTGGCAGATACGCAGTATTTT.

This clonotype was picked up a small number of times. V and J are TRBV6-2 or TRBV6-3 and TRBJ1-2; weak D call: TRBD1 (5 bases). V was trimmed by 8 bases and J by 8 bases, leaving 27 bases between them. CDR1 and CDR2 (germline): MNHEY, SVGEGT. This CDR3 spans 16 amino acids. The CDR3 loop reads CASQQLEPGRLRGYTF. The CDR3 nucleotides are TGTGCCAGCCAACAGCTTGAGCCGGGACGCTTGAGGGGCTACACCTTC.

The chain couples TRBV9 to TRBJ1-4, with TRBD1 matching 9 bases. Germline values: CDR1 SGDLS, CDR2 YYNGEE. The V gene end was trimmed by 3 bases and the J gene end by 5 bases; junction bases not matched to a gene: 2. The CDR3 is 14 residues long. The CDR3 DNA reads TGTGCCAGCAGCGCTGGACAGGGGAATGAAAAACTGTTTTTT. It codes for CASSAGQGNEKLFF.

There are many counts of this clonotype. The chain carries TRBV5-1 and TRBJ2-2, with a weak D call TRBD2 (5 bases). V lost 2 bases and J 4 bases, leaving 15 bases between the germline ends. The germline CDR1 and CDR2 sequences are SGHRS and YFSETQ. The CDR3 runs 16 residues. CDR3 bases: TGCGCCAGCAGCTTTATGTGGGAGTCACGCACCGGGGAGCTGTTTTTT. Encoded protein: CASSFMWESRTGELFF.

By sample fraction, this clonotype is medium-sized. This CDR3 is CASSQVRETQYF. Written as DNA, the CDR3 is TGTGCCAGCAGTCAAGTTCGTGAGACCCAGTACTTC. V usage is TRBV6-2 or TRBV6-3 and J usage is TRBJ2-5; D remains unclear. Germline CDR1 reads MNHEY; CDR2 reads SVGEGT. Trimming took off 5 bases at V and 5 bases at J, with 9 bases between the two ends. CDR3 length: 12 amino acids.